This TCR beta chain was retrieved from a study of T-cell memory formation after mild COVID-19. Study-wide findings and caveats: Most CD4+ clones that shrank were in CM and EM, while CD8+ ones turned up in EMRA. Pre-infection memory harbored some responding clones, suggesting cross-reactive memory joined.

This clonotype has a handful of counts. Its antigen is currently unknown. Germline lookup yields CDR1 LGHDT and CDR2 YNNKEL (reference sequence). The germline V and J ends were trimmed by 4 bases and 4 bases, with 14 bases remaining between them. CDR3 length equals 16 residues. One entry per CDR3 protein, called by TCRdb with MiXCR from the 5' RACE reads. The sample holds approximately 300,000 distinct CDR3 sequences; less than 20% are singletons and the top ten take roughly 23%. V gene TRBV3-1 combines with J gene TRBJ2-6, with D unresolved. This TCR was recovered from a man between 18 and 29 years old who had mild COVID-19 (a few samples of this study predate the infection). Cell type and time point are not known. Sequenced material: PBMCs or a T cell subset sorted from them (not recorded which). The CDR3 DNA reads TGTGCCAGCAGCCCCCGACCCATCTCAGGGGCCAACGTCCTGACTTTC. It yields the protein CASSPRPISGANVLTF.